This TCR beta chain was recorded in a study of blood T cells in healthy people across ages (dated by TCRdb to the mid-2010s). Notes on the research overall: In model experiments, template switching captured about one uniquely barcoded TCR beta cDNA molecule for every two T cells. The study measured age-related changes in TCR beta repertoire diversity using deep sequencing normalized with unique cDNA molecular identifiers. The donors were split into four age groups: young (average approximately 16 years), middle-aged (around 37), aged (roughly 65) and long-lived (approximately 80). To avoid experimental bias, donors of different ages were distributed randomly across sequencing lanes. For two donors (one aged 18 to 30 and one aged 80 or older), the study analyzed two additional independent replicas of 1 million unique cDNA reads from the same blood draw.

Systemically healthy Caucasian individuals from Russia, some 36 in total and aged about 6 to 95 years, were included as donors. Around 10 milliliters of peripheral blood were collected from each donor into EDTA-treated Vacutainer tubes. PBMCs were isolated by Ficoll-Paque density-gradient centrifugation, with at least 6.5 million obtained per sample. Trizol reagent was used to extract total RNA from PBMCs, with at least 5 micrograms per sample. The percentages of naive CD45RAhigh/CD27high T cells were determined by flow cytometry on a PBMC aliquot from every donor. Library method: 5' RACE. The sequencer listed for this sample is Illumina HiSeq 2500. A second PCR of roughly 7 to 12 cycles was run with a J-beta primer mix and a sample-barcoded 5' primer. A unique molecular identifier was introduced onto each TCR beta cDNA molecule by a template-switch 5' adaptor carrying 12 random nucleotides. Each sample yielded at least 2.5 million CDR3-containing paired-end reads. First-strand cDNA was synthesized from all RNA with the Mint cDNA synthesis kit, primed by a TRBC-specific oligonucleotide. After uracil-DNA glycosylase treatment, a first 18-cycle PCR used universal primers M1SS and BC2_uni_R on all cDNA. The authors processed their data as follows. Each sample was normalized by randomly selecting 1 million high-quality reads, each carrying a distinct molecular identifier. Reads with shared molecular identifiers were discarded instead of being binned into consensus sequences. MiTCR, with a Q25 quality threshold and the strictest error-elimination algorithm, was used for CDR3 identification, clonotype clustering and error correction. A nonparametric unseen species model with Euler transformation was used to estimate a lower bound on total TCR beta diversity. The raw public data were reprocessed by TCRdb itself: fastp quality trimming at Q25, MiXCR clonotype calling, in-frame beta chains only. Rows matching on CDR3 protein sequence are summarized as one entry with the most common DNA and genes. In this record, the V and J calls reflect TCRdb's handling and not the investigators' own analysis. The sample profile shows over 1,300,000 distinct CDR3 sequences; approximately 59% of them were found once. The top ten hold roughly 7% of the sample.

A word on this clonotype: What this receptor recognizes is not known. Base qualities are not at hand, and no much larger clone is one base apart.

Overall results and qualifications from the work: Because donor CMV infection status was unknown, age-related changes in expanded clonotypes were potentially confounded. Observed TCR beta diversity correlated strongly with the percentage of naive T cells measured by flow cytometry. Compared with the aged group, the long-lived group had more naive CD4+ T cells, fewer expanded clones and increased TCR diversity, suggesting age selection. Observed TCR beta diversity per million T cells fell roughly linearly with age, and a significant reduction was already apparent by age around 40. Bulk unsorted PBMC profiling prevented conclusive comparison of naive and antigen-experienced compartments. Estimates of total diversity based on one million sequenced T cells were considered lower bounds and underestimates.

The clonotype comes from a man in his late teens or twenties in good health. The sample was blood.

Read as DNA, the sequence is TGTGCCAGCAACTCTAGAGTCTACGGCACAGATACGCAGTATTTT. It is translated as CASNSRVYGTDTQYF. The receptor chain draws on TRBV7-2 and TRBJ2-3, with the identity of the D gene unclear. The CDR3 covers 15 residues, taking in both the cysteine and the phenylalanine. Of the read, only the CDR3 DNA is kept; its 45 bases are in frame from base 1. The germline ends are 15 bases apart after V is trimmed by 7 bases and J by 1 base. The germline V gene gives CDR1 as SGHTA and CDR2 as FQGNSA.